The entry below describes one T cell receptor (beta chain). What it binds is not known. The data stem from a study of cytomegalovirus exposure and HLA in healthy donors. At the level of the study: The same platform was used for the 100 to 150 validation repertoires and the 600 to 850 first-cohort repertoires, a later analysis reported.

CDR1 and CDR2 from the germline V gene are MNHEY and SMNVEV (reference sequence). CDR3 length: 15 residues. Trimming cost V 6 bases and J 5 bases, with 20 bases left between them. Points from the study as a whole: In vitro experiments confirmed that a few CMV-associated chains were specific for CMV antigens. According to the study, roughly 160 TCR beta chains were cytomegalovirus-associated.

TCRdb's copy holds only in-frame clones and misses some; the assay was immunoSEQ multiplex PCR. The data hold 200,000 or so clones, with approximately 87% observed a single time. The sequence came from a woman aged 18-29 years in good health and CMV-seronegative. The sample comprised PBMCs. This chain connects TRBV27 to TRBJ2-7; TRBD1 or TRBD2 may be the D gene (5 bases each). CDR3 nucleotide sequence: TGTGCCAGCAGGGTGGGAACGGGGCAGCGTGACGAGCAGTACTTC. Protein sequence: CASRVGTGQRDEQYF.